This paragraph covers one TCR beta chain sequence. Its antigen remains unidentified. This specimen belongs to a study of CD8 T cells in Susac syndrome. RNA in amounts of roughly 0.45 to 1 ug was reverse transcribed with random hexamers. TCRdb re-derived calls from the immunoSEQ multiplex PCR reads in MiXCR, one entry per CDR3 protein. The sample records 150,000 to 180,000 distinct CDR3 sequences, approximately 93% being singletons. Study-wide results and caveats: The relatively small number of individuals in the TCR sequencing and HLA analysis was acknowledged by the study.

Germline V CDR1 and CDR2: SGHVS, FNYEAQ. CDR3 length: 17 residues. V lost 4 bases and J lost 1, with 18 bases in between. Sequencing used CD8+ T cells from PBMCs. The TCR originated in a human donor with multiple sclerosis. The chain carries TRBV7-6 and TRBJ2-3; no clear D. The CDR3 bases are TGTGCCAGCAGCTCCCCGTTAAGCGTTCGCGGCACAGATACGCAGTATTTT. Translation gives CASSSPLSVRGTDTQYF. Together with reference TRBV7-6 and TRBJ2-3, the CDR3 gives the full variable domain: GAGVSQSPRYKVTKRGQDVALRCDPISGHVSLYWYRQALGQGPEFLTYFNYEAQQDKSGLPNDRFSAERPEGSISTLTIQRTEQRDSAMYRCASSSPLSVRGTDTQYFGPGTRLTVL.